The sequence of this T cell receptor beta chain was determined in a study of a mutant IDH1 vaccine in newly diagnosed glioma. Study information: Vaccination was launched 4-6 weeks after radiotherapy alone, or with temozolomide cycles.

A remark on this clone: Its antigen is unidentified.

Assay: immunoSEQ multiplex PCR; the TCRdb copy retains only in-frame clones and omits some. The data hold approximately 50,000 clones, with 75% to 85% observed a single time. Time point denoted: week 35, safety follow-up. A single vaccine dose contained 300 ug of mutant IDH1 20-mer peptide, and topical imiquimod was used with it. This TCR was sampled from a man in his forties or fifties with glioma. This sample comprised PBMCs, obtained from a glioma patient whose treatment included an IDH1 peptide vaccine.

The CDR3 nucleotides read TGTGCCAGCATTGGGCGGGAGGGCCGGGATACGCAGTATTTT. This translates into CASIGREGRDTQYF. The chain links TRBV27 to TRBJ2-3, with TRBD2 matching 9 bases. The CDR3 contains 14 residues. The V gene's germline CDR1 is MNHEY and CDR2 SMNVEV (reference sequence). J was trimmed by 6 bases and V by 7 bases; bases with no gene match: 8.